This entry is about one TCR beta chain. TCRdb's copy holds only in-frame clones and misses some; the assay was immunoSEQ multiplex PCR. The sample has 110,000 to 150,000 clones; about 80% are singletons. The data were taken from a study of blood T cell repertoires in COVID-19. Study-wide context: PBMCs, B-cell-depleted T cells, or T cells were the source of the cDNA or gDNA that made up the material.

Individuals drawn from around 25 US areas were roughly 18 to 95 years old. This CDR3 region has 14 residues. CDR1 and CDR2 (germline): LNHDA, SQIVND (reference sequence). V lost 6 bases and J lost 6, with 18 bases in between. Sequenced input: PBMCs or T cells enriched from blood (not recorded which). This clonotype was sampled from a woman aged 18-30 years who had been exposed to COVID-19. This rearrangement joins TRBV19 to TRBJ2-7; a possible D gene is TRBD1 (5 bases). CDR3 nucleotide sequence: TGTGCCAGTAGCCCACTTCAAGGGGCGTCCGAGCAGTACTTC. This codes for CASSPLQGASEQYF.